This is a list of T cell receptor beta chains from one sample in a study of blood T cell repertoires in COVID-19. TCRdb keeps only in-frame clones here, not all; method: immunoSEQ multiplex PCR. This repertoire shows fewer than 120,000 clones, 82% found once; its top ten account for 15% to 20%. Source material: peripheral blood. These receptors were taken from an older woman with acute or convalescent COVID-19. CDR3s include the opening cysteine and the closing phenylalanine or tryptophan. D genes are given only for firm matches. Size values are once, few and many counts, or a class for expanded clones, and some rows have none.

d_call clone_size j_call v_call cdr3_aa cdr3_nt
TRBD1 - TRBJ1-1 TRBV28 CASGQGRSTEAFF TGTGCCAGCGGACAGGGGCGGTCCACTGAAGCTTTCTTT
TRBD2 - TRBJ2-5 TRBV5-1 CASSRVAGDHQETQYF TGCGCCAGCAGCAGGGTGGCGGGGGACCATCAAGAGACCCAGTACTTC
TRBD2 - TRBJ2-5 TRBV19 CASSQTSGGGQETQYF TGTGCCAGTAGTCAGACTAGCGGGGGAGGTCAAGAGACCCAGTACTTC
- - TRBJ1-2 TRBV10-3 CAISEAEFFSDYGYTF TGTGCCATCAGTGAGGCGGAGTTCTTTTCTGACTATGGCTACACCTTC
- few TRBJ1-4 TRBV14 CASSQVAHEKLFF TGTGCCAGCAGCCAAGTGGCCCATGAAAAACTGTTTTTT
- - TRBJ1-2 TRBV15 CATSRGTGTNYGYTF TGTGCCACCAGCAGAGGTACAGGGACTAACTATGGCTACACCTTC
- - TRBJ2-1 TRBV2 CASSDRVSYNEQFF TGTGCCAGCAGTGACAGGGTCAGCTACAATGAGCAGTTCTTC
- - TRBJ2-7 TRBV7-9 CASSFSGHEQYF TGTGCCAGCAGCTTTTCTGGCCACGAGCAGTACTTC
- - TRBJ2-3 TRBV29-1 CSAGGFHTDTQYF TGCAGCGCTGGGGGCTTTCACACAGATACGCAGTATTTT
- - TRBJ1-6 TRBV6-5 CASSYSGGVGSPLHF TGTGCCAGCAGTTACTCGGGGGGAGTCGGCTCACCCCTCCACTTT
- - TRBJ1-1 TRBV10-3 CAISAMASSGGTEAFF TGTGCCATCAGTGCCATGGCCAGTTCCGGCGGTACTGAAGCTTTCTTT
TRBD1 - TRBJ1-3 TRBV23-1 CASSRQGSSGNTIYF TGCGCCAGCAGCCGACAGGGCAGCTCTGGAAACACCATATATTTT
TRBD2 - TRBJ2-3 TRBV7-3 CASSPSPSAGGALYF TGTGCCAGCAGCCCCTCCCCATCGGCGGGGGGTGCTTTGTATTTT
TRBD2 - TRBJ2-1 TRBV12-3/TRBV12-4 CASTSGGASEQFF TGTGCCAGCACTAGCGGGGGGGCAAGTGAGCAGTTCTTC
TRBD2 - TRBJ2-2 TRBV7-9 CASSSWTGGDTGELFF TGTGCCAGCAGCTCCTGGACGGGGGGGGACACCGGGGAGCTGTTTTTT
- once TRBJ2-1 TRBV7-2 CASSQQGWDNEQFF TGTGCCAGCAGCCAACAGGGATGGGACAATGAGCAGTTCTTC
- - TRBJ1-2 TRBV28 CATAGLDYGYTF TGTGCCACGGCGGGACTCGACTATGGCTACACCTTC
TRBD1 - TRBJ1-1 TRBV3-1/TRBV3-2 CASSQVGTGGVRQEAFF TGTGCCAGCAGCCAAGTCGGGACAGGGGGCGTAAGGCAGGAAGCTTTCTTT
- - TRBJ1-6 TRBV27 CASSLYGRGSPLHF TGTGCCAGCAGTTTATATGGTAGAGGTTCACCCCTCCACTTT
TRBD1 - TRBJ2-1 TRBV29-1 CSVPPGQGDLTYNEQFF TGCAGCGTCCCTCCGGGACAGGGGGACTTGACCTACAATGAGCAGTTCTTC